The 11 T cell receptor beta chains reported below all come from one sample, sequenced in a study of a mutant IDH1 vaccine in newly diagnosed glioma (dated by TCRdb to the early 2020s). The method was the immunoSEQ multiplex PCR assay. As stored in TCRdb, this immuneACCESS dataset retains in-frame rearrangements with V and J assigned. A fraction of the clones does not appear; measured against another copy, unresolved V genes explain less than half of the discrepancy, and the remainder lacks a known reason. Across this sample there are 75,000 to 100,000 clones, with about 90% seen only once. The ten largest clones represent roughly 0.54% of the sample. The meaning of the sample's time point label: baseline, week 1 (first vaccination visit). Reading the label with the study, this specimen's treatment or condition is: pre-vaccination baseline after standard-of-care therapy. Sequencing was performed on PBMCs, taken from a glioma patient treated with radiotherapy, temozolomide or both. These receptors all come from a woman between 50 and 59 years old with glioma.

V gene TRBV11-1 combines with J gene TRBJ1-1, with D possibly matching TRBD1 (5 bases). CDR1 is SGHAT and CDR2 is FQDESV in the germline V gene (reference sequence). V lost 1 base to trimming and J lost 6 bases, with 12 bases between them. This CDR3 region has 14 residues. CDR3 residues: CASSLVYAGAEAFF. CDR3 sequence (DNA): TGTGCCAGCAGCTTAGTTTATGCGGGGGCTGAAGCTTTCTTT. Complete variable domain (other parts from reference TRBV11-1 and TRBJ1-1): EAEVAQSPRYKITEKSQAVAFWCDPISGHATLYWYRQILGQGPELLVQFQDESVVDDSQLPKDRFSAERLKGVDSTLKIQPAELGDSAMYLCASSLVYAGAEAFFGQGTRLTVV.

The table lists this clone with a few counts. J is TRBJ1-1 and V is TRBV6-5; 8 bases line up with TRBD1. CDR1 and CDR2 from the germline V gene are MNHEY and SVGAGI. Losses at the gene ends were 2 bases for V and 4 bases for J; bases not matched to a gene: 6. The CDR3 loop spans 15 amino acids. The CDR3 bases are TGTGCCAGCAGTTACGGGTACACAGGGGGCACTGAAGCTTTCTTT. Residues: CASSYGYTGGTEAFF.

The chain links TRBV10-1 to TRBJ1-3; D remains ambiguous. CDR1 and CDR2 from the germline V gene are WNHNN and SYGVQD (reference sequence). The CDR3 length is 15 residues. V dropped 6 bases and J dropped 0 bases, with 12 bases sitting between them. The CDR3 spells CASSGFGDSGNTIYF. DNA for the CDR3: TGCGCCAGCAGCGGGTTCGGAGACTCTGGAAACACCATATATTTT.

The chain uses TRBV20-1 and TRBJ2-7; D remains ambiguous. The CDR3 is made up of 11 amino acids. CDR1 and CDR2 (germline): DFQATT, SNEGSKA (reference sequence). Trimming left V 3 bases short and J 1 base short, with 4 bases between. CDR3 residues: CSASYSYEQYF. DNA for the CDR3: TGCAGTGCTAGCTATTCCTACGAGCAGTACTTC.

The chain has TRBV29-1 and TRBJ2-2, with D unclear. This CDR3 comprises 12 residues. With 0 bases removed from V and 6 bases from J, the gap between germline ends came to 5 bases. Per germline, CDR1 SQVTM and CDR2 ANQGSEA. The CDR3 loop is CSVEDLPGELFF. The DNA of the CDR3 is TGCAGCGTTGAAGATCTCCCCGGGGAGCTGTTTTTT.

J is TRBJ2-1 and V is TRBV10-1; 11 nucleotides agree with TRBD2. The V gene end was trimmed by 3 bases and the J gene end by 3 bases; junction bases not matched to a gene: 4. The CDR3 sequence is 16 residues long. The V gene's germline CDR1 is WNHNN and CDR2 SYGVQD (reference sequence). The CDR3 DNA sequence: TGCGCCAGCAGTGAACTAGCGGGAGTCGGCTACAATGAGCAGTTCTTC. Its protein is CASSELAGVGYNEQFF.

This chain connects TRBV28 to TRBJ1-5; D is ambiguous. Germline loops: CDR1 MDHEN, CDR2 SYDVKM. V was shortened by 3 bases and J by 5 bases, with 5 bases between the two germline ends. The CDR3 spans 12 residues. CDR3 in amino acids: CASSLNYQPQHF. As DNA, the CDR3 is TGTGCCAGCAGTTTGAATTATCAGCCCCAGCATTTT.

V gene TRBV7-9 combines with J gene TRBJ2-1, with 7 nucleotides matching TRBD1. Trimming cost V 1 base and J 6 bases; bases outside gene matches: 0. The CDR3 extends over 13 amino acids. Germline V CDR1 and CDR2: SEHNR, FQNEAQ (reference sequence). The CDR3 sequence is CASSLDRGNEQFF. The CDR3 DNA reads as TGTGCCAGCAGCTTAGACAGGGGCAATGAGCAGTTCTTC. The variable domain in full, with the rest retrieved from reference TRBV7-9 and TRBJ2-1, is DTGVSQNPRHKITKRGQNVTFRCDPISEHNRLYWYRQTLGQGPEFLTYFQNEAQLEKSRLLSDRFSAERPKGSFSTLEIQRTEQGDSAMYLCASSLDRGNEQFFGPGTRLTVL.

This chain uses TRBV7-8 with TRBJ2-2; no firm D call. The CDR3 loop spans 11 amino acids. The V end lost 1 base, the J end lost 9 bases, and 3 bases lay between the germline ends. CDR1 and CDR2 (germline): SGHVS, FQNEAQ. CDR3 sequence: CASSLGRELFF. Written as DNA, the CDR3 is TGTGCCAGCAGCTTAGGGAGGGAGCTGTTTTTT.

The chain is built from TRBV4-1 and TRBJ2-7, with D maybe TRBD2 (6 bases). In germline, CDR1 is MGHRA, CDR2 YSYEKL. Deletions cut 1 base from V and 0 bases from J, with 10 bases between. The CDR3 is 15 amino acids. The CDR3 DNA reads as TGCGCCAGCAGCCAAGGGGCGGACTACTCCTACGAGCAGTACTTC. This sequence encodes CASSQGADYSYEQYF.

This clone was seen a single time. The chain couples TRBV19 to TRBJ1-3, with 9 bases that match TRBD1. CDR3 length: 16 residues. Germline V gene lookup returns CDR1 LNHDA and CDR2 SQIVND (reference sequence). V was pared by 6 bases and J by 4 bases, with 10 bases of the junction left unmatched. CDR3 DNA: TGTGCCAGTAGAAGACCGGGACAGGGTACGGGAAACACCATATATTTT. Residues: CASRRPGQGTGNTIYF. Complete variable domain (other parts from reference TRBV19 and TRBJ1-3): DGGITQSPKYLFRKEGQNVTLSCEQNLNHDAMYWYRQDPGQGLRLIYYSQIVNDFQKGDIAEGYSVSREKKESFPLTVTSAQKNPTAFYLCASRRPGQGTGNTIYFGEGSWLTVV.